Listed here is a single T cell receptor beta chain. This sample is part of a study of technical replicates of blood from a handful of donors. V was cut by 0 bases and J by 3 bases, with 12 bases left in between. CDR1 and CDR2 (germline): LGHNA, YSLEER. The CDR3 length is 15 residues. The protocol was immunoSEQ multiplex PCR, while the TCRdb copy is restricted to in-frame clones and leaves out a portion. This sample yields about 60,000 clones, of which around 93% are seen a single time; around 4% belongs to the top ten. The source of this sequence is a human donor in good health. Some clones in this sample may be carry-over from other donors' samples. The source material was PBMCs. The V gene is TRBV4-3, the J gene TRBJ2-7, with D perhaps TRBD2 (5 bases). CDR3 sequence reads: CASSQDLAKHYEQYF. CDR3 bases: TGCGCCAGCAGCCAAGATTTAGCGAAGCACTACGAGCAGTACTTC.